This TCR beta chain was sequenced during a study of fetal regulatory T cell absence and autoimmunity. Study results and caveats: Pancreas TCRs were oligoclonally enriched versus cord blood, some clones over 80-fold.

This was a survey-level run. Produced via immunoSEQ multiplex PCR; TCRdb's table is partial and in-frame only. The profile shows about 50,000 clones, approximately 83% of them singletons. The CDR3 spans 17 residues. Losses at the gene ends were 5 bases for V and 0 bases for J; bases not matched to a gene: 4. CDR1 is SGHRS, CDR2 YFSETQ, per germline. Of note for this clone: Its specificity is unknown.

V is TRBV5-1 and J is TRBJ2-3; 15 nucleotides agree with TRBD2. The clonotype was recovered from a newborn boy with IPEX syndrome. Sequenced input: cord blood. The CDR3 bases are TGCGCCAGCAGGCGCGGACTAGCGGGGGGGAGCACAGATACGCAGTATTTT. This codes for CASRRGLAGGSTDTQYF.